The 23 T cell receptor beta chains below come from one sample, sequenced in a study of blood T cells in healthy people across ages. A J-beta primer mix and a sample-barcoded 5' primer were used in a second PCR of roughly 6 to 12 cycles. In TCRdb, the 5' RACE reads were re-called with MiXCR into one record per CDR3 protein. The repertoire holds 1.6 million or so distinct CDR3 sequences, roughly a third seen once, with 11% in the top ten. Sequencing used blood. The receptors here all came from a woman in her thirties in good health.

This clonotype has only a few counts. The chain recombines TRBV20-1 with TRBJ1-2, with D uncertain. V lost 1 base and J lost 4, with 13 bases in between. The germline gives CDR1 DFQATT, CDR2 SNEGSKA (reference sequence). The CDR3 loop spans 14 amino acids. Written as DNA, the CDR3 is TGCAGTGCTAGAGCCTTGTCCTCCTCCTATGGCTACACCTTC. This translates into CSARALSSSYGYTF.

The J gene is TRBJ2-4, the V gene TRBV27, with TRBD2 identical over 7 bases. Germline CDR1 reads MNHEY; CDR2 reads SMNVEV (reference sequence). J was trimmed by 13 bases and V by 2 bases; bases with no gene match: 8. The CDR3 is made up of 13 amino acids. CDR3 DNA sequence: TGTGCCAGCAGTTTAATGGGGGGGGTCGCCCAGTACTTC. This sequence encodes CASSLMGGVAQYF.

The gene calls are TRBV27 and TRBJ2-4, with 11 bases identical to TRBD2. The J call is uncertain, as TRBJ2-7 better fits the DNA end. This CDR3 region has 15 residues. Germline V gene lookup returns CDR1 MNHEY and CDR2 SMNVEV (reference sequence). The CDR3 loop reads CASSPGTSGTCEQYF. DNA for the CDR3: TGTGCCAGCAGTCCAGGGACTAGCGGTACCTGCGAGCAGTACTTC.

This clonotype came up a few times. The genes are TRBV27 and TRBJ2-1; TRBD1 might be the D (5 bases). V lost 4 bases, J lost 8 bases, and 9 bases lay in between. This CDR3 contains 12 residues. CDR1 and CDR2 (germline): MNHEY, SMNVEV (reference sequence). This CDR3 is CASSSGFDEQFF. Written as DNA, the CDR3 is TGTGCCAGCAGTTCAGGGTTCGATGAGCAGTTCTTC.

The chain links TRBV5-1 to TRBJ2-6, with a possible D match to TRBD1 (6 bases). This CDR3 spans 16 amino acids. Between the trimmed V and J ends, which lost 7 bases and 0 bases, there was a span of 14 bases. Germline V lookup: CDR1 SGHRS, CDR2 YFSETQ. The CDR3 spells CASDQDRNSGANVLTF. The DNA for the CDR3 is TGCGCCAGCGACCAGGACAGAAACTCTGGGGCCAACGTCCTGACTTTC.

The table lists this clonotype with a few counts. The gene calls are TRBV14 and TRBJ2-7; D remains ambiguous. Germline values: CDR1 SGHDN, CDR2 FVKESK. CDR3 length: 15 amino acids. V lost 0 bases to trimming and J lost 2 bases, with 11 bases between them. The CDR3 coding sequence is TGTGCCAGCAGCCAAGATATTGCTCTCACCTACGAGCAGTACTTC. It codes for CASSQDIALTYEQYF.

The V call is TRBV29-1, the J call TRBJ2-3; tentative D call: TRBD2 (5 bases). CDR3 length: 13 residues. CDR1 and CDR2 from the germline V gene are SQVTM and ANQGSEA. V shed 8 bases and J shed 12 bases, with 24 bases lying between them. CDR3 bases: TGCAGCATTCTACGCGGAGGCAACACTGATCAGTATTTT. Residues: CSILRGGNTDQYF.

The rearrangement joins TRBV5-1 to TRBJ1-4, with D unresolved. CDR3 size: 16 residues. Trimming stripped 1 base from V and 4 bases from J, with 14 bases between. Germline V gene sequence: CDR1 SGHRS, CDR2 YFSETQ. CDR3 protein: CASSLSGFIINEKLFF. CDR3 coding DNA: TGCGCCAGCAGCTTGAGTGGATTCATCATTAATGAAAAACTGTTTTTT.

In this sample, this clonotype turned up once. The chain combines TRBV5-1 with TRBJ1-1, with no clear D. The CDR3 length is 15 residues. Germline CDR1 and CDR2: SGHRS and YFSETQ. Trimming stripped 2 bases from V and 0 bases from J, with 11 bases between. The CDR3 DNA reads TGCGCCAGCAGCTTAAGCACTTTAGTGAACACTGAAGCTTTCTTT. This sequence encodes CASSLSTLVNTEAFF.

This clonotype turned up a few times. The chain uses TRBV3-1 and TRBJ1-2; no firm D call. The length of the CDR3 is 16 residues. Per the germline V gene, CDR1 is LGHDT and CDR2 is YNNKEL (reference sequence). V lost 4 bases to trimming and J lost 0 bases, with 15 bases between them. The CDR3: CASSPYGRPPNYGYTF. DNA of the CDR3: TGTGCCAGCAGCCCCTACGGCAGGCCACCTAACTATGGCTACACCTTC. The whole variable domain, remainder taken from reference TRBV3-1 and TRBJ1-2, is DTAVSQTPKYLVTQMGNDKSIKCEQNLGHDTMYWYKQDSKKFLKIMFSYNNKELIINETVPNRFSPKSPDKAHLNLHINSLELGDSAVYFCASSPYGRPPNYGYTFGSGTRLTVV.

This clonotype was seen more than once but under ten times. V and J are TRBV10-3 and TRBJ2-3; D is ambiguous. Germline CDR1 ENHRY, CDR2 SYGVKD. Trimming stripped 8 bases from V and 6 bases from J, with 18 bases between. The CDR3 spans 14 residues. The CDR3, as DNA: TGTGCCATCGGCACCGCGGAGTCGCAGGATACGCAGTATTTT. It encodes CAIGTAESQDTQYF.

The V call is TRBV20-1, the J call TRBJ2-1, with D possibly matching TRBD2 (5 bases). Germline lookup yields CDR1 DFQATT and CDR2 SNEGSKA (reference sequence). V lost 6 bases and J lost 5, with 8 bases in between. CDR3 length: 11 residues. CDR3 sequence (DNA): TGCAGTGCCAAGGAGGACAATGAGCAGTTCTTC. Its translation: CSAKEDNEQFF.

The chain uses TRBV20-1 and TRBJ2-7; D gene unclear. The CDR3 has 14 residues. Germline V lookup: CDR1 DFQATT, CDR2 SNEGSKA (reference sequence). V was pared by 3 bases and J by 2 bases, with 14 bases between. The CDR3 sequence is CSARDFSRAYEQYF. CDR3 DNA: TGCAGTGCTAGGGATTTTTCACGGGCCTACGAGCAGTACTTC.

The CDR3 DNA reads as TGTGCCATCTTAGCGGGGGCCTCCAATGAGCAGTTCTTC. This translates into CAILAGASNEQFF. The chain carries TRBV12-3 or TRBV12-4 and TRBJ2-1, with 9 bases aligning to TRBD2. The V segment lost 10 bases and the J segment 6 bases; nucleotides outside the gene matches: 7. This CDR3 comprises 13 residues.

This clonotype has more than one count but fewer than ten. The gene calls are TRBV2 and TRBJ2-7; 8 nucleotides match TRBD2. Germline-derived CDR1 and CDR2 are SNHLY and FYNNEI. This CDR3 region has 15 residues. The J segment lost 3 bases and the V segment lost 3 bases, leaving 7 bases of the junction unmatched. The chain's CDR3 is CASSESSGIFYEQYF. The CDR3 coding sequence is TGTGCCAGCAGTGAGAGTAGCGGGATCTTCTACGAGCAGTACTTC.

The CDR3 sequence is CASIPNGARQFF. CDR3 DNA sequence: TGTGCCAGCATACCAAACGGGGCCCGACAGTTCTTC. V usage is TRBV25-1 and J usage is TRBJ2-1; tentatively, D is TRBD1 or TRBD2 (5 bases each). Germline V gene lookup returns CDR1 MGHDK and CDR2 SYGVNS. The CDR3 covers 12 residues. Trimming left V 7 bases short and J 13 bases short, with 17 bases between.

The V gene is TRBV6-5, the J gene TRBJ2-7; D might be TRBD1 (5 bases). This CDR3 has 19 amino acids. V lost 0 bases to trimming and J lost 3 bases, with 24 bases between them. CDR1 and CDR2 from the germline V gene are MNHEY and SVGAGI. The CDR3 nucleotides are TGTGCCAGCAGTTACTCTCGCGACAGCCTTGCTCGACTCTTCTACGAGCAGTACTTC. Its protein product is CASSYSRDSLARLFYEQYF.

The rearrangement joins TRBV7-3 to TRBJ2-5; tentative D call: TRBD2 (6 bases). The DNA end is more similar to TRBJ2-7, so the J call may be wrong. The CDR3 is 13 amino acids. The germline V gene encodes CDR1 SGHTA and CDR2 FQGTGA. CDR3 region: CASSVSSVPEQYF. CDR3 DNA: TGTGCCAGCAGCGTCTCTAGCGTCCCCGAGCAGTACTTC.

The rearrangement links TRBV3-1 to TRBJ2-7; D remains ambiguous. The CDR3 is 13 amino acids. Germline loops: CDR1 LGHDT, CDR2 YNNKEL (reference sequence). Trimming took off 3 bases at V and 6 bases at J, with 12 bases between the two ends. The CDR3, as DNA: TGTGCCAGCAGCCAGATCGGCCAGACCGAGCAGTACTTC. Its protein product is CASSQIGQTEQYF.

Ten or more counts support this clonotype. The V call is TRBV12-3 or TRBV12-4, the J call TRBJ2-3; TRBD2 agrees at 13 bases. V was clipped by 6 bases and J by 14 bases; unmatched bases: 8. CDR3 length: 13 amino acids. The CDR3 DNA reads as TGTGCCAGCAGCCCGGGACTAGCGGGGTCGTGGTATTTT. It translates to CASSPGLAGSWYF.

The J gene is TRBJ2-2, the V gene TRBV28, with 7 bases matching TRBD1. Germline V CDR1 and CDR2: MDHEN, SYDVKM. There are 13 residues in the CDR3. The V gene end was trimmed by 8 bases and the J gene end by 7 bases; junction bases not matched to a gene: 7. The CDR3 region has the DNA TGTGCCAGCGGCCGGGCAGGGGGCGGGGAGCTGTTTTTT. It specifies CASGRAGGGELFF.

This clonotype was found a few times. The genes are TRBV20-1 and TRBJ2-1, with 7 bases matching TRBD2. The CDR3 is 14 amino acids. Germline CDR1 reads DFQATT; CDR2 reads SNEGSKA (reference sequence). V shed 4 bases, J shed 5 bases, and the junction held 8 bases outside the gene matches. CDR3 sequence reads: CSAKGREFNNEQFF. CDR3 coding DNA: TGCAGTGCTAAAGGGCGGGAGTTCAACAATGAGCAGTTCTTC.

This clonotype was seen a few times. As DNA, the CDR3 is TGCGCCAGCAGCCAAGCGCGGACAGACAATGAGCAGTTCTTC. It translates to CASSQARTDNEQFF. The chain has TRBV4-1 and TRBJ2-1; perhaps TRBD1 as D (6 bases). Germline values: CDR1 MGHRA, CDR2 YSYEKL. Trimming took 1 base from V and 5 from J, leaving 9 bases between them. This CDR3 spans 14 amino acids.